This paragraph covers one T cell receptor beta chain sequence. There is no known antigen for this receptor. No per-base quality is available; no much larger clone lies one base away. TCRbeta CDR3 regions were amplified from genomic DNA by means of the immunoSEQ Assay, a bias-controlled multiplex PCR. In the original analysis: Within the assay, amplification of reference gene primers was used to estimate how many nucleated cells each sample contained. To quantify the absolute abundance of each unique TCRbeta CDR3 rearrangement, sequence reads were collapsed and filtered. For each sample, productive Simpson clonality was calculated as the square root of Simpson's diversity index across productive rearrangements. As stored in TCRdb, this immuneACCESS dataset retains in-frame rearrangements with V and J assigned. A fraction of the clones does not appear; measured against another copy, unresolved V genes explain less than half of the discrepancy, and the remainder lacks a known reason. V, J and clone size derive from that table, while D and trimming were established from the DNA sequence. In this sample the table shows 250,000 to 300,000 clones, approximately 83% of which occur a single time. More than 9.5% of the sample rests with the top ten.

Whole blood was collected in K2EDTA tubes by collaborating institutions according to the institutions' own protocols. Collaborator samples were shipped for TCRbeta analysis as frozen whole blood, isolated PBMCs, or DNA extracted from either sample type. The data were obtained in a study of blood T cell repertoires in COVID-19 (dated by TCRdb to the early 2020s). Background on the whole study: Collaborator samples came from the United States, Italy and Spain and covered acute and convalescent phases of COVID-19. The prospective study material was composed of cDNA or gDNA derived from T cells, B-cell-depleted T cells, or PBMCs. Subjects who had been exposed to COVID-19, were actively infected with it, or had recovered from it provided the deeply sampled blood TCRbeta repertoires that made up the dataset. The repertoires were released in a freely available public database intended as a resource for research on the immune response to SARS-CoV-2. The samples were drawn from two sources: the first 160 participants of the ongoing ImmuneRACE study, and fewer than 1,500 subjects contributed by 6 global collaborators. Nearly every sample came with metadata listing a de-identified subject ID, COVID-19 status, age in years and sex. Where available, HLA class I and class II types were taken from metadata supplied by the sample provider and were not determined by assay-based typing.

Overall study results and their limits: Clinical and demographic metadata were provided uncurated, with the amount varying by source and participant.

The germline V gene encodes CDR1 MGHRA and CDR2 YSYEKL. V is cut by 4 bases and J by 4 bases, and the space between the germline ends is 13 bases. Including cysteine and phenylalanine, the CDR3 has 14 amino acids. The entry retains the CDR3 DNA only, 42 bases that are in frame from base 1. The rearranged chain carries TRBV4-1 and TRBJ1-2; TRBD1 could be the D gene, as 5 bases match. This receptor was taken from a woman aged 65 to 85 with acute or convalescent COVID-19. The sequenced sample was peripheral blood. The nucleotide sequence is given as TGCGCCAGCAGCCGGGTGGGGGGGAGCTATGGCTACACCTTC. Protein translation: CASSRVGGSYGYTF.